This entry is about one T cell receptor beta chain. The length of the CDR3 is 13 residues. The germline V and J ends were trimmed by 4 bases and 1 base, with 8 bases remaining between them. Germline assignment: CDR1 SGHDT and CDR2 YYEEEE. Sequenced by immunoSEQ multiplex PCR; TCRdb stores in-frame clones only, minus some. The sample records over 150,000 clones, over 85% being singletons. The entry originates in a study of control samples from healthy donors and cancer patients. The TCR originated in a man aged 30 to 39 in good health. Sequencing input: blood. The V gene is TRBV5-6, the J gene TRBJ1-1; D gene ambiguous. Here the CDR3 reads CASSADGNTEAFF. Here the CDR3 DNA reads TGTGCCAGCAGCGCGGACGGGAACACTGAAGCTTTCTTT.